This T cell receptor beta chain appears in the sequencing data of a study of blood T cell repertoires in COVID-19. For the study at large: Both acute and convalescent COVID-19 samples were obtained from the United States, Italy and Spain. PBMCs, B-cell-depleted T cells, or T cells were the source of the cDNA or gDNA that made up the material.

In the original workflow: Reference gene primer amplification in the assay estimated nucleated cell counts. Sequenced by immunoSEQ multiplex PCR; TCRdb stores in-frame clones only, minus some. That table is the source of V, J and clone size, and D and trimming were worked out from the DNA. The sample carries 130,000 to 150,000 clones, around 80% recorded once. Looked up from germline, CDR1 is MGHRA and CDR2 is YSYEKL. This CDR3 comprises 15 residues. Between the trimmed V and J ends, which lost 2 bases and 0 bases, there was a span of 8 bases. This receptor was identified in a human donor in a cohort sampled during active COVID-19. The gene calls are TRBV4-1 and TRBJ1-5, with D unclear. Sequenced sample: peripheral blood. The CDR3 is CASSQTRNSNQPQHF. The DNA of the CDR3 is TGCGCCAGCAGCCAAACGCGTAATAGCAATCAGCCCCAGCATTTT.